This T cell receptor (beta chain) was recovered during a study of Graves' ophthalmopathy and Graves' hyperthyroidism. This clonotype was counted ten times or more. What it binds is unknown. Amplification targeted the TCR beta CDR3 regions, with RNA transcripts as the source material. First-round RT-PCR relied on HTBI primers, and a second-round multiplex PCR came next. TCRdb reanalysed the multiplex PCR reads using MiXCR and keeps one entry per CDR3 protein. The table has about 590,000 distinct CDR3 sequences, less than 40% seen once. Study-wide points: The model predicted progression of ophthalmopathy with a sensitivity of roughly 71%, and its specificity was 72% to 80%. Blood samples also showed most expanded thyroid clonotypes exceeding 0.001 frequency.

The V gene lost 5 bases and the J gene lost 3 bases, with 17 bases spanning the gap. The CDR3 sequence is 16 residues long. Germline CDR1 is LNHDA and CDR2 is SQIVND (reference sequence). The sequencing sample was made of peripheral blood or thyroid tissue (not recorded which). This clonotype was obtained from an adult man with Graves' hyperthyroidism. This sequence joins TRBV19 and TRBJ1-5, with D possibly matching TRBD1 (5 bases). DNA for the CDR3: TGTGCCAGTAGTTCCTTGGTGGGGCCCTCCAATCAGCCCCAGCATTTT. This sequence encodes CASSSLVGPSNQPQHF.